Following are 7 T cell receptor beta chains from one sample sequenced in a study of CD8 T cells in Susac syndrome. RNA was extracted with the RNeasy kit, and a quantity of roughly 0.5 to 1 ug was reverse transcribed using random hexamers. TCRdb reprocessed the immunoSEQ multiplex PCR reads via MiXCR and lists one record per CDR3 protein. The sample lists roughly 140,000 distinct CDR3 sequences; approximately 94% were seen once. Sequencing was performed on CD4+ T cells from PBMCs. The receptors here all came from a human donor with Susac syndrome.

The chain uses TRBV12-3 or TRBV12-4 and TRBJ1-2, with D unclear. This CDR3 is 13 amino acids long. V was shortened by 1 base and J by 6 bases, with 9 bases between the two germline ends. In nucleotides, the CDR3 is TGTGCCAGCAGTTTAGGGTGGGGAGATGGCTACACCTTC. Protein: CASSLGWGDGYTF.

The genes are TRBV12-3 or TRBV12-4 and TRBJ1-5; D remains ambiguous. Trimming removed 3 bases from V and 4 bases from J, with 7 bases in between. This CDR3 has 13 amino acids. The CDR3 is CASSFRGNQPQHF. In nucleotides, the CDR3 is TGTGCCAGCAGTTTCCGCGGGAATCAGCCCCAGCATTTT.

This clonotype was recorded once. V usage is TRBV7-3 and J usage is TRBJ2-1; D remains unclear. CDR3 length: 15 amino acids. Deletions cut 0 bases from V and 4 bases from J, with 10 bases between. Looked up from germline, CDR1 is SGHTA and CDR2 is FQGTGA. The CDR3 protein is CASSLTPRPYNEQFF. Here the CDR3 DNA reads TGTGCCAGCAGCTTAACTCCCCGACCTTACAATGAGCAGTTCTTC.

The V and J genes are TRBV12-3 or TRBV12-4 and TRBJ2-3; D is unclear. This CDR3 spans 13 amino acids. With 3 bases removed from V and 4 bases from J, the gap between germline ends came to 8 bases. CDR3 coding DNA: TGTGCCAGCAGTTTTAGAGTAGCAGATACGCAGTATTTT. This encodes CASSFRVADTQYF.

The V and J genes are TRBV5-1 and TRBJ2-1; 8 bases are shared with TRBD2. V dropped 3 bases and J dropped 6; count of bases not matched to a gene: 5. The CDR3 has 14 amino acids. CDR1 is SGHRS and CDR2 is YFSETQ in the germline V gene. This CDR3 reads CASSSTTSVNEQFF. Written as DNA, the CDR3 is TGCGCCAGCAGCTCGACGACTAGCGTCAATGAGCAGTTCTTC.

The rearrangement uses TRBV27 and TRBJ2-7, with D maybe TRBD1 (5 bases). The CDR3 runs to 14 residues. CDR1 MNHEY and CDR2 SMNVEV come from the germline V gene (reference sequence). Trimming left V 5 bases short and J 2 bases short, with 13 bases between. The CDR3: CASSPDPTAYEQYF. The CDR3 DNA sequence: TGTGCCAGCAGTCCTGACCCGACAGCCTACGAGCAGTACTTC.

This clonotype appeared a single time. This chain connects TRBV6-6 to TRBJ2-7; 8 bases agree with TRBD2. After removal of 6 bases from V and 0 bases from J, the junction contained 7 bases not matched to a gene. The CDR3 runs to 15 residues. Germline CDR1 and CDR2: MNHNY and SVGAGI (reference sequence). CDR3 sequence (DNA): TGTGCCAGCAGACCTAGCGGGCTCAACTCCTACGAGCAGTACTTC. It translates to CASRPSGLNSYEQYF.